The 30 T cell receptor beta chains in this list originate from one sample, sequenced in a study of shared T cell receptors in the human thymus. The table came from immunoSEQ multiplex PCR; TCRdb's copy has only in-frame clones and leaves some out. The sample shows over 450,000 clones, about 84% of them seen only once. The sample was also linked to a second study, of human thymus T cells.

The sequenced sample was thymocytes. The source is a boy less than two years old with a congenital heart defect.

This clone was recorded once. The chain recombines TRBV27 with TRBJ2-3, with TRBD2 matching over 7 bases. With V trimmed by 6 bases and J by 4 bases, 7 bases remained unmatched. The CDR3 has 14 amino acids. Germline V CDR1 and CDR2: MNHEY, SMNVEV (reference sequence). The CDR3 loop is CASRPLASADTQYF. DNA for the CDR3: TGTGCCAGCAGACCACTAGCGAGTGCAGATACGCAGTATTTT.

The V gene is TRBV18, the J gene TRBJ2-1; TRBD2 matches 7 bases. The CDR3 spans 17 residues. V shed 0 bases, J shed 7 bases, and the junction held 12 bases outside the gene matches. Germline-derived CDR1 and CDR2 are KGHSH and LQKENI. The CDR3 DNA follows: TGTGCCAGCTCACCACCGAGAGGCTCTGGGGGGGGGAATGAGCAGTTCTTC. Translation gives CASSPPRGSGGGNEQFF. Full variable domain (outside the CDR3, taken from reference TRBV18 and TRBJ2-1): NAGVMQNPRHLVRRRGQEARLRCSPMKGHSHVYWYRQLPEEGLKFMVYLQKENIIDESGMPKERFSAEFPKEGPSILRIQQVVRGDSAAYFCASSPPRGSGGGNEQFFGPGTRLTVL.

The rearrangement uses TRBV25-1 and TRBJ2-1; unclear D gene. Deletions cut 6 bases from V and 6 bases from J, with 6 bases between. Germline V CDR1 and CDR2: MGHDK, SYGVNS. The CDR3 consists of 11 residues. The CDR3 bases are TGTGCCAGCAGCCTCTTCAATGAGCAGTTCTTC. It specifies CASSLFNEQFF.

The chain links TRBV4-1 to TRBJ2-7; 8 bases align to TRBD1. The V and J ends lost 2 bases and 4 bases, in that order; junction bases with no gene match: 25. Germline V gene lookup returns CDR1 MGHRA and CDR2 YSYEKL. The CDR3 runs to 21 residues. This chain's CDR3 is CASSQMVRRWSGGPTLYEQYF. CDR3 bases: TGCGCCAGCAGCCAAATGGTTCGGCGGTGGTCAGGGGGCCCTACCCTTTACGAGCAGTACTTC.

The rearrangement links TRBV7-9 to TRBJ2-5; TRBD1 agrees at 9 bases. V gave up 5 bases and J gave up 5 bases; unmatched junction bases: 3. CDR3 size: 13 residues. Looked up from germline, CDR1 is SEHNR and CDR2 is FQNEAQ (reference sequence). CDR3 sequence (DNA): TGTGCCAGCAGCCTGGGACAGGGTGAGACCCAGTACTTC. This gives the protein CASSLGQGETQYF.

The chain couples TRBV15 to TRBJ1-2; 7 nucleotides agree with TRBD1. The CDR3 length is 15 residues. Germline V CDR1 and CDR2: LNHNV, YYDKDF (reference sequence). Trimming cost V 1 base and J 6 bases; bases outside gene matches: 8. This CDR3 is CATSRGYRGWNGYTF. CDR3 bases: TGTGCCACCAGCAGAGGCTACAGGGGCTGGAATGGCTACACCTTC.

The CDR3 region has the DNA TGTGCCAGCAGTCCAACGGAGGTAGCCGACTACGAGCAGTACTTC. Translating gives CASSPTEVADYEQYF. The chain uses TRBV28 and TRBJ2-7, with D possibly TRBD2 on 5 matching bases. Germline V gene data show CDR1 as MDHEN and CDR2 as SYDVKM. V lost 5 bases to trimming and J lost 3 bases, with 17 bases between them. There are 15 residues in the CDR3.

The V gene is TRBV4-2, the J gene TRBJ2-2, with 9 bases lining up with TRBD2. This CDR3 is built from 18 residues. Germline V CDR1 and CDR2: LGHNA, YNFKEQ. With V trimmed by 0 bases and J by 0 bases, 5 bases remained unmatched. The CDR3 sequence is CASSQERVAGANTGELFF. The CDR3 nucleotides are TGTGCCAGCAGCCAAGAGAGGGTAGCGGGAGCGAACACCGGGGAGCTGTTTTTT.

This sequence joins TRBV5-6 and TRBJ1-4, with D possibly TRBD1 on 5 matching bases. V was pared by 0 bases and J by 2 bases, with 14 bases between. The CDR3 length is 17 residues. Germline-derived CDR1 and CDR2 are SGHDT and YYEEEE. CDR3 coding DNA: TGTGCCAGCAGCTTGGGGGGGGAGGGTTCGACTAATGAAAAACTGTTTTTT. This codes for CASSLGGEGSTNEKLFF.

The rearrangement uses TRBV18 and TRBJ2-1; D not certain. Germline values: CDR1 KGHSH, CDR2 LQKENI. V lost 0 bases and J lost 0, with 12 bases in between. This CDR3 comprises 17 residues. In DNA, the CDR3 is TGTGCCAGCTCACCACCGCTCCGACTTCCCTCCTACAATGAGCAGTTCTTC. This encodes CASSPPLRLPSYNEQFF. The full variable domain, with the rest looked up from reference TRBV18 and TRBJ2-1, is NAGVMQNPRHLVRRRGQEARLRCSPMKGHSHVYWYRQLPEEGLKFMVYLQKENIIDESGMPKERFSAEFPKEGPSILRIQQVVRGDSAAYFCASSPPLRLPSYNEQFFGPGTRLTVL.

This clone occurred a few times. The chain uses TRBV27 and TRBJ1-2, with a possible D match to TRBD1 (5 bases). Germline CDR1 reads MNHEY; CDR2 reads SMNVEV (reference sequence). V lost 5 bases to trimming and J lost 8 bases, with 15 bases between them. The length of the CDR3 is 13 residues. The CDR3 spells CASSPGPWGGYTF. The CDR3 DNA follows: TGTGCCAGCAGTCCAGGGCCTTGGGGAGGCTACACCTTC.

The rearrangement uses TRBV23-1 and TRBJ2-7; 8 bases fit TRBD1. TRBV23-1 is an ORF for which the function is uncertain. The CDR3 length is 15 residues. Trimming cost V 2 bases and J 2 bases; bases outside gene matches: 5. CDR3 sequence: CASSQPGQVTYEQYF. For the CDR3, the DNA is TGCGCCAGCAGTCAACCGGGACAGGTAACCTACGAGCAGTACTTC.

CDR3 protein: CASSEASGESSDTQYF. In DNA, the CDR3 is TGTGCCAGCAGTGAAGCGAGTGGGGAGTCGTCGGATACGCAGTATTTT. The rearrangement joins TRBV2 to TRBJ2-3; D is possibly TRBD2 (5 bases). The CDR3 spans 16 residues. Germline-derived CDR1 and CDR2 are SNHLY and FYNNEI. Trimming cost V 0 bases and J 6 bases, with 16 bases left between them.

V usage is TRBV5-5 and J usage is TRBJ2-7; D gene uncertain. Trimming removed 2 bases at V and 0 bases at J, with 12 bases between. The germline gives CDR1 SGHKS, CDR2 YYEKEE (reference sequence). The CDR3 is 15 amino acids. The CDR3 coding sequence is TGTGCCAGCAGCTTTTACAGCCAAAACTCCTACGAGCAGTACTTC. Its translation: CASSFYSQNSYEQYF.

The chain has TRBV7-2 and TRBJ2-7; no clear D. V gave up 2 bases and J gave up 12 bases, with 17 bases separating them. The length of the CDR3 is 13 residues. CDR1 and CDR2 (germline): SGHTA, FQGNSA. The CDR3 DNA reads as TGTGCCAGCAGCTTAAGCCCAGACTCCGAACGGTACTTC. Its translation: CASSLSPDSERYF.

The CDR3 region is CASSQEGTSGLKTQYF. CDR3 nucleotides: TGCGCCAGCAGCCAAGAGGGGACTAGCGGGTTGAAGACCCAGTACTTC. The chain carries TRBV4-3 and TRBJ2-5, with 12 nucleotides matching TRBD2. Germline CDR1 is LGHNA and CDR2 is YSLEER. The CDR3 totals 16 residues. The ends lost 0 bases at V and 6 bases at J; junction bases unmatched: 5.

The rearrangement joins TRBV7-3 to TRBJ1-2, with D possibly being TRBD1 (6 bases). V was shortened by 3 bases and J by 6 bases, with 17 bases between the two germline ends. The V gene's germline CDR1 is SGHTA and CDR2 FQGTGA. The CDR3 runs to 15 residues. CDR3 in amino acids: CASSFRYSGHDGYTF. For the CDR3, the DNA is TGTGCCAGCAGCTTCCGATACTCGGGACACGATGGCTACACCTTC.

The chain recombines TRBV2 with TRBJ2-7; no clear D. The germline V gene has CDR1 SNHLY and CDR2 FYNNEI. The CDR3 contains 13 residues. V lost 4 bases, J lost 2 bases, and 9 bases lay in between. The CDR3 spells CASSGGQTYEQYF. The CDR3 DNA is TGTGCCAGCAGTGGTGGGCAAACCTACGAGCAGTACTTC. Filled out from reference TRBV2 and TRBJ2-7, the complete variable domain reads EPEVTQTPSHQVTQMGQEVILRCVPISNHLYFYWYRQILGQKVEFLVSFYNNEISEKSEIFDDQFSVERPDGSNFTLKIRSTKLEDSAMYFCASSGGQTYEQYFGPGTRLTVT.

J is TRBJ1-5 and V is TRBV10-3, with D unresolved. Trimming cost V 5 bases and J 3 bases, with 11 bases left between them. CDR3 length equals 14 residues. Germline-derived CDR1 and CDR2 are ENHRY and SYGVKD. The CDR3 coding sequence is TGTGCCATCAGTACCGGACTGAACAATCAGCCCCAGCATTTT. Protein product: CAISTGLNNQPQHF.

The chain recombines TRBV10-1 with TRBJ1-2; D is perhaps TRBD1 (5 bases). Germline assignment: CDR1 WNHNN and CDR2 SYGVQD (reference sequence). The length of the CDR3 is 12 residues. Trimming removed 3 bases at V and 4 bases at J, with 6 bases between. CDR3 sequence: CASSEDSYGYTF. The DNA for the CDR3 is TGCGCCAGCAGTGAAGACAGCTATGGCTACACCTTC.

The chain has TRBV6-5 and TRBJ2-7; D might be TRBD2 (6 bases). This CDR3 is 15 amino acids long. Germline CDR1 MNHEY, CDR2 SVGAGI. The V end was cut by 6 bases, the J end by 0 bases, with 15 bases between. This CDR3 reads CASRLSGPSSYEQYF. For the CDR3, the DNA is TGTGCCAGCAGGCTGAGCGGGCCTAGCTCCTACGAGCAGTACTTC.

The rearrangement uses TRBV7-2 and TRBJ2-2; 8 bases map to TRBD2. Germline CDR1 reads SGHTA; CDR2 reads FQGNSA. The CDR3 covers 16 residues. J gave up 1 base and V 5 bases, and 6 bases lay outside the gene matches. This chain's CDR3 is CASSRGGGGNTGELFF. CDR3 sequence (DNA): TGTGCCAGCAGCCGGGGGGGAGGGGGGAACACCGGGGAGCTGTTTTTT.

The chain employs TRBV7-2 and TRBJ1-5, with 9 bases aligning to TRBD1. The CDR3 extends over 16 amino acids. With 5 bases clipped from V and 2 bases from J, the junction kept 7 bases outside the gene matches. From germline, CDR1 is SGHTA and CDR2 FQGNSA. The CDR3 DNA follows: TGTGCCAGCAGCCCTAACAGGGGGCCGGGCAATCAGCCCCAGCATTTT. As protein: CASSPNRGPGNQPQHF.

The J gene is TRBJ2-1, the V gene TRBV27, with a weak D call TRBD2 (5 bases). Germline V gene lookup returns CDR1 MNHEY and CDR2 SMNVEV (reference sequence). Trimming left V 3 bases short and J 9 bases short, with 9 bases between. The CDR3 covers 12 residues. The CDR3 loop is CASSFGGSEQFF. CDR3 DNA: TGTGCCAGCAGTTTTGGTGGGAGTGAGCAGTTCTTC.

CDR3 bases: TGTGCCAGTAGAAACGGGACAGGGTTCGTCGACACTGAAGCTTTCTTT. Its translation: CASRNGTGFVDTEAFF. This sequence joins TRBV19 and TRBJ1-1; TRBD1 matches 9 bases. This CDR3 contains 16 residues. Germline values: CDR1 LNHDA, CDR2 SQIVND (reference sequence). V was pared by 6 bases and J by 3 bases, with 11 bases of the junction left unmatched. The full variable domain, its missing parts supplied by reference TRBV19 and TRBJ1-1, is DGGITQSPKYLFRKEGQNVTLSCEQNLNHDAMYWYRQDPGQGLRLIYYSQIVNDFQKGDIAEGYSVSREKKESFPLTVTSAQKNPTAFYLCASRNGTGFVDTEAFFGQGTRLTVV.

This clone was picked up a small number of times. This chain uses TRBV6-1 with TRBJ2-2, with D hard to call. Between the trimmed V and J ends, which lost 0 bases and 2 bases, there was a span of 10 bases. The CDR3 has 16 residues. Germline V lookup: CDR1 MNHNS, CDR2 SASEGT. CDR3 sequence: CASSEANFSNTGELFF. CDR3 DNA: TGTGCCAGCAGTGAAGCAAACTTCTCAAACACCGGGGAGCTGTTTTTT.

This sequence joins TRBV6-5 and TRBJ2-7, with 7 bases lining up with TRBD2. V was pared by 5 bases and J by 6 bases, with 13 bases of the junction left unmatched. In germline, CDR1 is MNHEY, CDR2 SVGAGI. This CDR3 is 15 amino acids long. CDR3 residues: CASSRLALLPSEQYF. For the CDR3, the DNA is TGTGCCAGCAGTCGACTAGCCCTTCTACCTTCCGAGCAGTACTTC.

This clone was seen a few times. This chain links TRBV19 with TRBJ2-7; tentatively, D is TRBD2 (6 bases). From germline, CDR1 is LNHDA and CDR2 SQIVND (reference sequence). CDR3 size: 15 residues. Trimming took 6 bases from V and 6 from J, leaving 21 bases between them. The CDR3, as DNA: TGTGCCAGTAGCGGAATCATTGGAGGGAAGGGCGAGCAGTACTTC. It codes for CASSGIIGGKGEQYF.

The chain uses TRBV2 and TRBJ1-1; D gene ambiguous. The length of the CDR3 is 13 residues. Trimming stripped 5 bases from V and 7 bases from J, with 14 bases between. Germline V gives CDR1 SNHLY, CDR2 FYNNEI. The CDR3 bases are TGTGCCAGCAGTTGGCGGGGAGGAGGTGAAGCTTTCTTT. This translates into CASSWRGGGEAFF.

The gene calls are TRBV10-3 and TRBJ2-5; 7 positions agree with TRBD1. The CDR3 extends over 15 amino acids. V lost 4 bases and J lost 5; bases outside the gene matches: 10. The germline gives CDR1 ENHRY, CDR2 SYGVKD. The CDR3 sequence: CAISGEQGRGETQYF. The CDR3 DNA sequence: TGTGCCATCAGTGGAGAACAGGGGCGCGGGGAGACCCAGTACTTC.